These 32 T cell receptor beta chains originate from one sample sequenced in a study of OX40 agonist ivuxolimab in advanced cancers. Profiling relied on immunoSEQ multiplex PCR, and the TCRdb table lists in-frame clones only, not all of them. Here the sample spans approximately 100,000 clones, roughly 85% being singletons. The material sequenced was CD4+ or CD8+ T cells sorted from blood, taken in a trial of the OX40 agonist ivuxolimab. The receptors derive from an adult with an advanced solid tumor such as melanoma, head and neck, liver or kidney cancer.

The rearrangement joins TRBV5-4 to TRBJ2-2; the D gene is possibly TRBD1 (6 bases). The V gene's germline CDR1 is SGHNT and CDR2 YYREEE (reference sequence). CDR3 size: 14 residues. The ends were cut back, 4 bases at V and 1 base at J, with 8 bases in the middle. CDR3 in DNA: TGTGCCAGCAGCCGGGGACAGAACACCGGGGAGCTGTTTTTT. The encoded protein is CASSRGQNTGELFF.

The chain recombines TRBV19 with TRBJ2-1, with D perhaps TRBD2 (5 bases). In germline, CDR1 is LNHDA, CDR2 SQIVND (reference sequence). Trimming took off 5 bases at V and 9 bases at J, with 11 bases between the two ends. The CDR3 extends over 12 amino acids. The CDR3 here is CASSARGVEQFF. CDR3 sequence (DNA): TGTGCCAGTAGTGCCCGGGGAGTTGAGCAGTTCTTC.

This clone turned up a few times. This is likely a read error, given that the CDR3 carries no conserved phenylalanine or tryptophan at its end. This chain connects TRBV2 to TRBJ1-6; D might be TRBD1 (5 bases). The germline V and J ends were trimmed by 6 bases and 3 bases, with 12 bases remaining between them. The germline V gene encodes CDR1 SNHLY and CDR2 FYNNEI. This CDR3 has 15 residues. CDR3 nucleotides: TGTGCCAGCAGAGACTCCAGGGACTATAATTCACCCCTCCACCTT. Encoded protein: CASRDSRDYNSPLHL.

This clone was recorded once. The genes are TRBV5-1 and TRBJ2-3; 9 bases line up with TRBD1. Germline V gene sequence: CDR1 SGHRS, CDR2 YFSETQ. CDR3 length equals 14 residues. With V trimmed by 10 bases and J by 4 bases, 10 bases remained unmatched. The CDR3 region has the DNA TGCGCCTCCTCTCCTGGGACAGGGCCAGATACGCAGTATTTT. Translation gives CASSPGTGPDTQYF.

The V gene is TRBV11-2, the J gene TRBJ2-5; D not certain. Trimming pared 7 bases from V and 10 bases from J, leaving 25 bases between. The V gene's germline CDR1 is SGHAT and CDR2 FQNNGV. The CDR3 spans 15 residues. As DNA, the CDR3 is TGTGCCAGCACCCTGACCCCCGGACCACTTCAAGACCAGTACTTC. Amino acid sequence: CASTLTPGPLQDQYF.

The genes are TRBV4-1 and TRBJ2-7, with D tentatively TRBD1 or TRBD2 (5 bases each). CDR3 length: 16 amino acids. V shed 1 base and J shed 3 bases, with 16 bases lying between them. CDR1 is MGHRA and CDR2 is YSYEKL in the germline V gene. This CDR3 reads CASSQGDRGGNYEQYF. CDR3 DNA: TGCGCCAGCAGCCAAGGGGACCGAGGCGGTAACTACGAGCAGTACTTC.

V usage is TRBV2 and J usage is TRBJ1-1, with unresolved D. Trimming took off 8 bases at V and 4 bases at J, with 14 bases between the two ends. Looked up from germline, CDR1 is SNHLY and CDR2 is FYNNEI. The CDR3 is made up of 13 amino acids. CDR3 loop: CASARGPSTEAFF. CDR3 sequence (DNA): TGTGCCAGCGCCCGAGGACCCAGCACTGAAGCTTTCTTT.

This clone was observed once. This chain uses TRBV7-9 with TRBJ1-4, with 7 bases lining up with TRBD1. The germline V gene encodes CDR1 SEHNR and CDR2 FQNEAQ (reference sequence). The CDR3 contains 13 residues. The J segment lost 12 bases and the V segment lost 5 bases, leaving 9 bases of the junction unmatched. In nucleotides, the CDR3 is TGTGCCAGCAGCACCCGACAGGGCCTAGAACTGTTTTTT. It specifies CASSTRQGLELFF.

The CDR3 bases are TGTGCCAGCAGCTTAACTAGCTCCTACAATGAGCAGTTCTTC. Translated, it gives CASSLTSSYNEQFF. The gene calls are TRBV7-9 and TRBJ2-1; D perhaps matches TRBD2 (5 bases). CDR1 is SEHNR and CDR2 is FQNEAQ in the germline V gene (reference sequence). Trimming left V 2 bases short and J 0 bases short, with 5 bases between. This CDR3 contains 14 residues.

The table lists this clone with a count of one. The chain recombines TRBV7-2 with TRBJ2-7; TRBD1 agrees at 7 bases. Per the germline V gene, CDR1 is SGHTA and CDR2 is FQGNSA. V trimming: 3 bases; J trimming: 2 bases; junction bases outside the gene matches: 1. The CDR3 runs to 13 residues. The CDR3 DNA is TGTGCCAGCAGCTTCACAGGGGCCTACGAGCAGTACTTC. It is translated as CASSFTGAYEQYF.

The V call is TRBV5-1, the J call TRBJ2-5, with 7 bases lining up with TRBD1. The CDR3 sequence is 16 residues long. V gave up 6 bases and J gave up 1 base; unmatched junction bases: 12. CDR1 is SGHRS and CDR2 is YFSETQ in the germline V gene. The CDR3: CASTSQRDRFQETQYF. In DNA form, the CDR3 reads TGCGCCAGCACAAGTCAACGGGACAGATTCCAAGAGACCCAGTACTTC.

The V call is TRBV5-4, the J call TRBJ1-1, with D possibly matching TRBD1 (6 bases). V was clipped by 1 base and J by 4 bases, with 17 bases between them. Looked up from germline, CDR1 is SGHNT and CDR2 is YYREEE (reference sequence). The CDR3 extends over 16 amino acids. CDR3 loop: CASSLPGGQRSTEAFF. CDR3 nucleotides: TGTGCCAGCAGCTTGCCGGGTGGACAGCGGAGCACTGAAGCTTTCTTT.

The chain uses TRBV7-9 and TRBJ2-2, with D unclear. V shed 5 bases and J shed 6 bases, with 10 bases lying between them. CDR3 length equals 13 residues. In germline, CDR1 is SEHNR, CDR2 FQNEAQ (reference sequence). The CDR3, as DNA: TGTGCCAGCAGCCTTCTTTTGGCCGGGGAGCTGTTTTTT. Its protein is CASSLLLAGELFF.

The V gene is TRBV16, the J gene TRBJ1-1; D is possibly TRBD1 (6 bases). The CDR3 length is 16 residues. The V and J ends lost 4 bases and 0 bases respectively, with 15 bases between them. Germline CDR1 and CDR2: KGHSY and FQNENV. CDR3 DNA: TGTGCCAGCAGCCCCGGCAGGGGTACGATGAACACTGAAGCTTTCTTT. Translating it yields CASSPGRGTMNTEAFF.

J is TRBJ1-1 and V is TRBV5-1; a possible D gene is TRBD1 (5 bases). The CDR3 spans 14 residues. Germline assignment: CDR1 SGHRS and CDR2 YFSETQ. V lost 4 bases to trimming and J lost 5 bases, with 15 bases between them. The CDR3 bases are TGCGCCAGCAGCCGAGGGGTCACAGAAACTGAAGCTTTCTTT. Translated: CASSRGVTETEAFF. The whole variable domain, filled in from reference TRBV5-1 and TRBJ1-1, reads KAGVTQTPRYLIKTRGQQVTLSCSPISGHRSVSWYQQTPGQGLQFLFEYFSETQRNKGNFPGRFSGRQFSNSRSEMNVSTLELGDSALYLCASSRGVTETEAFFGQGTRLTVV.

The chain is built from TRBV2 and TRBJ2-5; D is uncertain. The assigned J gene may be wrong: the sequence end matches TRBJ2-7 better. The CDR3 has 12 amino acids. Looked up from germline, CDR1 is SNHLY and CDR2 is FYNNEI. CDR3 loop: CASSATAYEQYF. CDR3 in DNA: TGTGCCAGCAGTGCAACGGCCTACGAGCAGTACTTC.

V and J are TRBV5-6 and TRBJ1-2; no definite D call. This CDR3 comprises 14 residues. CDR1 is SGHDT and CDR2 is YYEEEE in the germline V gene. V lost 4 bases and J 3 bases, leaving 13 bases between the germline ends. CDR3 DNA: TGTGCCAGCAGCCTAGGCCGGGAGTACTATGGCTACACCTTC. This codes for CASSLGREYYGYTF.

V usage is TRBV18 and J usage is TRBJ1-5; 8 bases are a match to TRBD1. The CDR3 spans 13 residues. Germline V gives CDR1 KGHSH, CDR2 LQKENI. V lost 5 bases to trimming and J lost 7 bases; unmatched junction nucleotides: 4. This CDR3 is CASSADRGQPQHF. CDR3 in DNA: TGTGCCAGCTCAGCAGACAGGGGACAGCCCCAGCATTTT.

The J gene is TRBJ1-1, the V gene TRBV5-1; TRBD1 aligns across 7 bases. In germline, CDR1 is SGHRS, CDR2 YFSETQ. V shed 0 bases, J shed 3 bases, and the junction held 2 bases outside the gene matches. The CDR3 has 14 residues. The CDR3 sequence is CASSLDTGDTEAFF. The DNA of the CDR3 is TGCGCCAGCAGCTTGGATACAGGGGACACTGAAGCTTTCTTT.

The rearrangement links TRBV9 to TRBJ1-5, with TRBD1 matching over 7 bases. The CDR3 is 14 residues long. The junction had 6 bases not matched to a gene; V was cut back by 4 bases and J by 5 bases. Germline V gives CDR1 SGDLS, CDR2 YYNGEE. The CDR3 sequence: CASSPTGLDQPQHF. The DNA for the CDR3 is TGTGCCAGCAGCCCGACAGGGCTTGATCAGCCCCAGCATTTT.

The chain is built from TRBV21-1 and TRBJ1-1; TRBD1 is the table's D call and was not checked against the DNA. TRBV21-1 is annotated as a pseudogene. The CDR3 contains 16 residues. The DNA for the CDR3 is TGTGCCAGCAGCAGGCAACAGGGGGCGGGTAAATGTGAAGCTTTCTTT. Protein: CASSRQQGAGKCEAFF.

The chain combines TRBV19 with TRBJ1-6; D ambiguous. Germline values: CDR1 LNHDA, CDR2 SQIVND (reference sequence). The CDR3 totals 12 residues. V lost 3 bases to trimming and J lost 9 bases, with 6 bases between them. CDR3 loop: CASSMQGSPLHF. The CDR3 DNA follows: TGTGCCAGTAGTATGCAAGGTTCACCCCTCCACTTT.

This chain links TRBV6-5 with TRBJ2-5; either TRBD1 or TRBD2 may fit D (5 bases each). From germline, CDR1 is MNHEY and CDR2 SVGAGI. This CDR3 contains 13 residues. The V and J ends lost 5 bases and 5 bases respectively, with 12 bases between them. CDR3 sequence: CASSEGPQETQYF. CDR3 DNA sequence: TGTGCCAGCAGTGAGGGGCCTCAGGAGACCCAGTACTTC.

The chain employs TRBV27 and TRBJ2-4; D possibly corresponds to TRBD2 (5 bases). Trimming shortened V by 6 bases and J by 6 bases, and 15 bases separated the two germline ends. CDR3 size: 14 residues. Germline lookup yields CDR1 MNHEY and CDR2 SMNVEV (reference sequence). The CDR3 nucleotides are TGTGCCAGCAGGAAAGCCGGGATGCTAAACATTCAGTACTTC. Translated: CASRKAGMLNIQYF.

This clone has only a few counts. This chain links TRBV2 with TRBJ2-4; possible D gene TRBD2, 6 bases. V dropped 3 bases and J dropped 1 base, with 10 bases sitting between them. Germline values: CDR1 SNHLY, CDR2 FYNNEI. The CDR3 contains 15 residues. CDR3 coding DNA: TGTGCCAGCAGTGAGTGGGGGGATGCCAAAAACATTCAGTACTTC. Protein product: CASSEWGDAKNIQYF.

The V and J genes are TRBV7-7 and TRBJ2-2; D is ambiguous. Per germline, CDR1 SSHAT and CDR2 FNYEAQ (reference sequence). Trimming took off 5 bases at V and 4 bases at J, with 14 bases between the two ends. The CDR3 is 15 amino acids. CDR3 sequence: CASSPIGRSTGELFF. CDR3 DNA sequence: TGTGCCAGCAGCCCAATCGGTAGATCCACCGGGGAGCTGTTTTTT. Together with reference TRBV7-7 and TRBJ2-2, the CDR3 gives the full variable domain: GAGVSQSPRYKVTKRGQDVTLRCDPISSHATLYWYQQALGQGPEFLTYFNYEAQPDKSGLPSDRFSAERPEGSISTLTIQRTEQRDSAMYRCASSPIGRSTGELFFGEGSRLTVL.

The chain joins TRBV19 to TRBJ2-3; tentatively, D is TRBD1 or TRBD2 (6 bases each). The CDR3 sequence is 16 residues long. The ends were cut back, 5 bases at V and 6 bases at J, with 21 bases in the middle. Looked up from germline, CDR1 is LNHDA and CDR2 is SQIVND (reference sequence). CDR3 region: CASSGGWGPSGDTQYF. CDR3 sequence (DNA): TGTGCCAGTAGTGGAGGGTGGGGGCCCTCCGGGGATACGCAGTATTTT.

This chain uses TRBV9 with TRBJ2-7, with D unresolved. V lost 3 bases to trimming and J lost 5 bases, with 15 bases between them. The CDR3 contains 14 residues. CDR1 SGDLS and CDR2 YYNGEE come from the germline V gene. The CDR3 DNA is TGTGCCAGCAGCGCGCAGGCCGCGACGGACGAGCAGTACTTC. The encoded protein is CASSAQAATDEQYF.

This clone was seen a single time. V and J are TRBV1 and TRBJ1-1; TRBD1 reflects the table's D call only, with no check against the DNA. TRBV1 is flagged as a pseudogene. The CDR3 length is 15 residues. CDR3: CTSSQDQVGDTEAFF. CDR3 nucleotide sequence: TGCACCAGCAGCCAAGATCAGGTAGGGGACACTGAAGCTTTCTTT.

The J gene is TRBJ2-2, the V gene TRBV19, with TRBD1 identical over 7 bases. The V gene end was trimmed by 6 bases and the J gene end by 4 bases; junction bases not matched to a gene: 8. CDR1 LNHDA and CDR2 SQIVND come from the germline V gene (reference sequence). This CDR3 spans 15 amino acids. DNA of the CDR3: TGTGCCAGTAGCCTAGACAGGGTGGGCACCGGGGAGCTGTTTTTT. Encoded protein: CASSLDRVGTGELFF.

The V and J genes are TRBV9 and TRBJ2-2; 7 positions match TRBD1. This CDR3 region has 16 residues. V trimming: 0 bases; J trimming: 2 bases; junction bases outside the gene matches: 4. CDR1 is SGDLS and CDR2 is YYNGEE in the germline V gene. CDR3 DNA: TGTGCCAGCAGCGTAGTAGCAGGGGGAAACACCGGGGAGCTGTTTTTT. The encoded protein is CASSVVAGGNTGELFF.

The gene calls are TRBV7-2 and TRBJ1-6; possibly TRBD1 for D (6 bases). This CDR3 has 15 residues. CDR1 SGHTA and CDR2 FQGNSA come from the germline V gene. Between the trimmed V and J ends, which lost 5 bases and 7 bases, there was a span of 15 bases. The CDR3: CASSPEWGANSPLHF. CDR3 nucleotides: TGTGCCAGCAGCCCCGAATGGGGGGCAAATTCACCCCTCCACTTT.